This entry lists 17 T cell receptor beta chains sequenced from one sample in a study of shared clonotypes between healthy human individuals. Data came from immunoSEQ multiplex PCR; TCRdb stores just in-frame clones and leaves some out. The data show a few hundred thousand clones, roughly 96% seen once. CD45RO-negative cells were positively selected for CCR7, leaving out terminally differentiated effector memory CD45RA+ cells. The specimen sequenced was naive CD8+ T cells sorted from blood. These receptors originate from a woman aged 30 to 39 in good health.

J is TRBJ1-5 and V is TRBV28, with TRBD1 as a possible D gene (5 bases). The CDR3 is made up of 14 amino acids. Trimming cost V 7 bases and J 7 bases, with 17 bases left between them. The germline CDR1 and CDR2 sequences are MDHEN and SYDVKM. This CDR3 is CASTTGLGDQPQHF. Here the CDR3 DNA reads TGTGCCAGCACCACGGGCCTAGGGGACCAGCCCCAGCATTTT. Together with reference TRBV28 and TRBJ1-5, the CDR3 gives the full variable domain: DVKVTQSSRYLVKRTGEKVFLECVQDMDHENMFWYRQDPGLGLRLIYFSYDVKMKEKGDIPEGYSVSREKKERFSLILESASTNQTSMYLCASTTGLGDQPQHFGDGTRLSIL.

The V and J genes are TRBV27 and TRBJ2-2; D unresolved. Germline V gives CDR1 MNHEY, CDR2 SMNVEV (reference sequence). The V and J ends lost 5 bases and 7 bases respectively, with 8 bases between them. The CDR3 covers 12 residues. CDR3 protein: CASSPPSGELFF. The CDR3 DNA is TGTGCCAGCAGTCCGCCGAGCGGGGAGCTGTTTTTT.

In regard to this clone: In the same sample, other DNA sequences code for this CDR3. This rearrangement joins TRBV2 to TRBJ2-2; D ambiguous. The germline V gene has CDR1 SNHLY and CDR2 FYNNEI. Deletions cut 3 bases from V and 4 bases from J, with 3 bases between. This CDR3 has 12 residues. CDR3 coding DNA: TGTGCCAGCAGTGAGGGCACCGGGGAGCTGTTTTTT. Its translation: CASSEGTGELFF.

The V gene is TRBV20-1, the J gene TRBJ2-1; 7 bases are a match to TRBD2. Germline-derived CDR1 and CDR2 are DFQATT and SNEGSKA (reference sequence). CDR3 length: 11 amino acids. CDR3 coding DNA: TGCAGCGGGGAGCGGGACTATGAGCAGTTCTTC. Protein sequence: CSGERDYEQFF.

The V call is TRBV28, the J call TRBJ2-2; 7 nucleotides align to TRBD2. Trimming took 3 bases from V and 1 from J; bases not matched to a gene: 5. Germline lookup yields CDR1 MDHEN and CDR2 SYDVKM. This CDR3 spans 16 amino acids. CDR3 amino acids: CASSFAGTKNTGELFF. In DNA, the CDR3 is TGTGCCAGCAGTTTTGCCGGGACTAAGAACACCGGGGAGCTGTTTTTT.

The chain is built from TRBV6-5 and TRBJ1-4; 8 bases are a match to TRBD1. This CDR3 has 14 residues. CDR1 and CDR2 (germline): MNHEY, SVGAGI. V shed 5 bases and J 4 bases; nucleotides not matched to a gene: 3. CDR3 DNA: TGTGCCAGCAGTCAGACAGGGGATAATGAAAAACTGTTTTTT. It encodes CASSQTGDNEKLFF.

This chain connects TRBV5-1 to TRBJ1-1, with D perhaps TRBD1 (5 bases). Germline-derived CDR1 and CDR2 are SGHRS and YFSETQ. This CDR3 region has 14 residues. Trimming cost V 1 base and J 3 bases, with 10 bases left between them. CDR3 sequence reads: CASSLRGEDTEAFF. The CDR3 DNA sequence: TGCGCCAGCAGCTTGCGAGGGGAGGACACTGAAGCTTTCTTT. The variable domain in full, with the rest retrieved from reference TRBV5-1 and TRBJ1-1, is KAGVTQTPRYLIKTRGQQVTLSCSPISGHRSVSWYQQTPGQGLQFLFEYFSETQRNKGNFPGRFSGRQFSNSRSEMNVSTLELGDSALYLCASSLRGEDTEAFFGQGTRLTVV.

This chain uses TRBV27 with TRBJ2-7; D gene uncertain. Germline V CDR1 and CDR2: MNHEY, SMNVEV (reference sequence). This CDR3 contains 15 residues. Trimming cost V 5 bases and J 1 base, with 15 bases left between them. The DNA for the CDR3 is TGTGCCAGCAGTGCGGACGCCCTGGGGTCCTACGAGCAGTACTTC. It codes for CASSADALGSYEQYF.

The chain has TRBV29-1 and TRBJ2-2, with D perhaps matching TRBD1 (5 bases). CDR1 is SQVTM and CDR2 is ANQGSEA in the germline V gene. The CDR3 runs to 13 residues. V was shortened by 5 bases and J by 5 bases, with 12 bases between the two germline ends. The CDR3 bases are TGCAGCGTTAAAGGGGTCGGGACCGGGGAGCTGTTTTTT. Amino acid sequence: CSVKGVGTGELFF.

V gene TRBV7-3 combines with J gene TRBJ1-3, with D hard to call. Germline-derived CDR1 and CDR2 are SGHTA and FQGTGA. CDR3 length equals 16 residues. Trimming removed 5 bases from V and 7 bases from J, with 21 bases in between. CDR3 nucleotides: TGTGCCAGCAGCCCACGTCTGGTGGTACGGCGGAACACCATATATTTT. This translates into CASSPRLVVRRNTIYF.

This clone occurred a few times. The chain has TRBV5-1 and TRBJ1-1; tentatively, D is TRBD1 (6 bases). CDR3 length: 14 residues. Trimming removed 4 bases from V and 8 bases from J, with 18 bases in between. CDR1 is SGHRS and CDR2 is YFSETQ in the germline V gene. The CDR3 reads CASSLRLGASEAFF. The CDR3 DNA is TGCGCCAGCAGCCTAAGACTGGGGGCGAGCGAAGCTTTCTTT.

The genes are TRBV7-6 and TRBJ2-3, with unresolved D. CDR3 length: 15 amino acids. Deletions cut 2 bases from V and 2 bases from J, with 11 bases between. CDR1 and CDR2 (germline): SGHVS, FNYEAQ. CDR3 sequence: CASSLSPEITDTQYF. The CDR3 DNA reads TGTGCCAGCAGCTTAAGTCCGGAAATCACAGATACGCAGTATTTT.

V and J are TRBV6-5 and TRBJ2-7; a weak D match, TRBD1 (5 bases). V gave up 3 bases and J gave up 7 bases, with 16 bases separating them. The V gene's germline CDR1 is MNHEY and CDR2 SVGAGI. This CDR3 comprises 14 residues. The CDR3 DNA sequence: TGTGCCAGCAGTTATCGACAGAACGTTGGGGAGCAGTACTTC. Amino acids: CASSYRQNVGEQYF.

The chain couples TRBV30 to TRBJ2-5, with D possibly TRBD2 on 6 matching bases. V was clipped by 5 bases and J by 4 bases, with 17 bases between them. This CDR3 is built from 14 residues. Germline loops: CDR1 GTSNPN, CDR2 SVGIG (reference sequence). The CDR3 region has the DNA TGTGCCTGGGACGGGACTTCGGTGGGAGAGACCCAGTACTTC. It specifies CAWDGTSVGETQYF.

The sample holds one count of this clone. The chain recombines TRBV5-6 with TRBJ1-4, with D perhaps matching TRBD1 (5 bases). Germline CDR1 SGHDT, CDR2 YYEEEE. Trimming left V 4 bases short and J 3 bases short, with 19 bases between. The CDR3 extends over 17 amino acids. The DNA for the CDR3 is TGTGCCAGCAGCGACCGGGACGAAGTGGGGGCTAATGAAAAACTGTTTTTT. Amino acids: CASSDRDEVGANEKLFF.

The chain has TRBV6-6 and TRBJ2-7; 7 bases are a match to TRBD1. There are 15 residues in the CDR3. Looked up from germline, CDR1 is MNHNY and CDR2 is SVGAGI (reference sequence). V shed 2 bases and J 2 bases; nucleotides not matched to a gene: 6. The CDR3 sequence: CASSYEGADPYEQYF. The CDR3 bases are TGTGCCAGCAGTTACGAGGGGGCGGACCCCTACGAGCAGTACTTC.

The CDR3 is CASSYSKGSTDTQYF. The CDR3, as DNA: TGTGCCAGCAGTTACTCCAAGGGGTCAACAGATACGCAGTATTTT. The chain carries TRBV6-6 and TRBJ2-3, with a weak D call TRBD1 (5 bases). The germline CDR1 and CDR2 sequences are MNHNY and SVGAGI (reference sequence). V was cut by 0 bases and J by 3 bases, with 10 bases left in between. The CDR3 length is 15 residues.